This T cell receptor (beta chain) stems from a study of T cell responses to AZD1222 COVID-19 vaccine. Samples with a second dose at about 4 or about 12 weeks were pooled together. V was pared by 3 bases and J by 8 bases, with 11 bases between. This CDR3 is built from 12 residues. Per the germline V gene, CDR1 is SGHDT and CDR2 is YYEEEE. Method: immunoSEQ multiplex PCR; TCRdb's copy keeps in-frame clones and lacks some. The sample has about 130,000 clones, 85% seen once. The source is an adult who received the AZD1222 COVID-19 vaccine. This chain joins TRBV5-6 and TRBJ2-5, with a tentative D call TRBD1 (5 bases). The material sequenced was peripheral blood, taken 28 days after the second AZD1222 dose. The CDR3, as DNA: TGTGCCAGCAGCTACCGCACAGGAACCCAGTACTTC. Its protein is CASSYRTGTQYF.